A selection of T cell receptor beta chains follows, all from one sample in a study of PD-L1 blockade in urothelial cancer. Using immunoSEQ multiplex PCR, the repertoire was profiled, and TCRdb retains in-frame clones only, with some absent. The sample lists about 38,000 clones, around four fifths occurring once. The sequenced sample was PBMCs, obtained around atezolizumab (anti-PD-L1) treatment. Source of these receptors: a man aged 80 or over with urothelial cancer. The CDR3 runs from the conserved cysteine through the conserved F or W. D genes are given only for firm matches. Clone sizes are given selectively: once, few, many, or a class where the clone is expanded.

>NA|NA|16|TRBJ2-6|TRBV7-8
TGTGCCAGCAGCTTAGTGAAGGGGTCTGGGGCCAACGTCCTGACTTTC
CASSLVKGSGANVLTF
>TRBD2|NA|16|TRBJ2-3|TRBV30
TGTGCCTGGAGTGTACTACTAGCGGGAAGCACAGATACGCAGTATTTT
CAWSVLLAGSTDTQYF
>TRBD1|NA|16|TRBJ2-7|TRBV18
TGTGCCAGCTCATCGGGATTAGACAGGGGCCTGTACGAGCAGTACTTC
CASSSGLDRGLYEQYF
>TRBD2|NA|14|TRBJ2-2|TRBV29-1
TGCAGCGTTGAGGGTAGCGGGAGATCCGGGGAGCTGTTTTTT
CSVEGSGRSGELFF
>NA|NA|13|TRBJ2-3|TRBV29-1
TGCAGCGCCGATGATAAAGGGGTAGATACGCAGTATTTT
CSADDKGVDTQYF
>NA|NA|13|TRBJ2-7|TRBV18
TGTGCCAGCTCACCACCGTCGGTCTACGAGCAGTACTTC
CASSPPSVYEQYF
>NA|NA|14|TRBJ2-5|TRBV28
TGTGCCAGCAGTTTAGGGCTTAAGCAAGAGACCCAGTACTTC
CASSLGLKQETQYF
>TRBD1|NA|14|TRBJ2-7|TRBV19
TGTGCCAGTAGTCCTGACAGGGCTACCTACGAGCAGTACTTC
CASSPDRATYEQYF
>TRBD2|NA|15|TRBJ2-1|TRBV5-1
TGCGCCAGCAGCTTGACTAGCGGGAGGATCAATGAGCAGTTCTTC
CASSLTSGRINEQFF
>TRBD2|NA|15|TRBJ2-1|TRBV29-1
TGCAGCGGGACAACCGGGACTAGCAGATACAATGAGCAGTTCTTC
CSGTTGTSRYNEQFF
>TRBD1|few|15|TRBJ1-5|TRBV7-2
TGTGCCAGCAGCCCTAACAGGGGCAATATCGAGCCCCAGCATTTT
CASSPNRGNIEPQHF
>NA|NA|14|TRBJ2-7|TRBV4-1
TGCGCCAGCAGCCAACGAGACAACTCCTACGAGCAGTACTTC
CASSQRDNSYEQYF
>TRBD1|NA|15|TRBJ1-5|TRBV15
TGTGCCACCAGCAGGCAGGGGGCAAATAATCAGCCCCAGCATTTT
CATSRQGANNQPQHF